Listed below are T cell receptor beta chains from one sample, sequenced in a study of T cells after yellow fever vaccination. In TCRdb, the 5' RACE reads were re-called with MiXCR into one record per CDR3 protein. The sample lists 400,000 to 450,000 distinct CDR3 sequences, around 20% occurring once. Specimen: PBMCs, collected before the yellow fever booster vaccination. Every receptor here comes from a man between 18 and 35 years old who received the YFV17D yellow fever vaccine. Both conserved end residues are trimmed from each CDR3. A D gene is named only where the DNA matches it firmly.

V gene	D gene	J gene	CDR3 protein
TRBV18	NA	TRBJ1-1	ASSPNGISTEAF
TRBV9	TRBD2	TRBJ2-3	ASSASFGGTLTDTQY
TRBV7-9	NA	TRBJ2-3	ASRSGTPDTQY
TRBV7-2	NA	TRBJ1-2	ASSLPTVNYGYT
TRBV2	NA	TRBJ2-3	ASSDWSDTQY
TRBV4-2	TRBD2	TRBJ2-3	ASSQGLDLDTQY
TRBV5-1	TRBD2	TRBJ2-1	ASSSNAGVNEQF
TRBV7-9	NA	TRBJ1-1	ASSPRLYDVTEAF
TRBV30	NA	TRBJ2-2	AWSVFVAGELF
TRBV7-2	TRBD1	TRBJ1-4	ASSAWTGEKLF
TRBV15	NA	TRBJ2-2	ATSRHVANTGELF
TRBV20-1	NA	TRBJ1-1	SAIGMDTEAF
TRBV2	NA	TRBJ2-1	ASSEGSGEQF
TRBV10-3	TRBD1	TRBJ2-7	AITPDRGSEQY
TRBV2	NA	TRBJ1-5	ASTNGGVNQPQH
TRBV20-1	TRBD1	TRBJ1-2	SARPPTGGYGYT
TRBV6-2/TRBV6-3	NA	TRBJ2-4	ASNPTEFFAKNIQY
TRBV5-1	TRBD1	TRBJ2-3	ASSLGQDTDTQY
TRBV25-1	TRBD1	TRBJ2-3	ASSDPASTGLTDTQY
TRBV20-1	NA	TRBJ2-1	SARADSYNEQF